The 11 T cell receptor beta chains below all came from one sample that was sequenced in a study of T cell responses to AZD1222 COVID-19 vaccine. TCRdb's table, derived via immunoSEQ multiplex PCR, lists solely in-frame clones and lacks some. The sample records approximately 130,000 clones, around 90% being singletons. The sequencing here drew on peripheral blood, taken 28 days after the second AZD1222 dose. All receptors derive from an adult who received the AZD1222 COVID-19 vaccine.

Only one count was recorded for this clone. In DNA form, the CDR3 reads TGCGCCAGCAGCCAAGGGATGGGCGTATTAGCGGGGGGGCCTGTAGATACGCAGTATTTT. It yields the protein CASSQGMGVLAGGPVDTQYF. The genes are TRBV4-1 and TRBJ2-3; 11 bases are shared with TRBD2. CDR3 length equals 20 residues. With V trimmed by 1 base and J by 5 bases, 17 bases remained unmatched. Germline-derived CDR1 and CDR2 are MGHRA and YSYEKL.

The V gene is TRBV4-1, the J gene TRBJ2-3; D tentatively fits TRBD1 or TRBD2 (6 bases each). The germline V gene encodes CDR1 MGHRA and CDR2 YSYEKL. V dropped 0 bases and J dropped 1 base, with 17 bases sitting between them. The CDR3 runs to 18 residues. CDR3: CASSQDEERGVGTDTQYF. As DNA, the CDR3 is TGCGCCAGCAGCCAAGATGAGGAAAGGGGGGTCGGCACAGATACGCAGTATTTT.

The chain links TRBV19 to TRBJ1-1; 9 positions agree with TRBD1. The germline CDR1 and CDR2 sequences are LNHDA and SQIVND (reference sequence). The CDR3 covers 15 residues. The V segment lost 6 bases and the J segment 1 base; nucleotides outside the gene matches: 6. The CDR3, as DNA: TGTGCCAGTAGAGCAGGGGACAGGGAGAACACTGAAGCTTTCTTT. It specifies CASRAGDRENTEAFF.

The V gene is TRBV6-4, the J gene TRBJ2-2, with D maybe TRBD2 (5 bases). Germline V gene sequence: CDR1 MRHNA, CDR2 SNTAGT. The V and J ends lost 3 bases and 3 bases respectively, with 5 bases between them. This CDR3 comprises 13 residues. CDR3 sequence: CASSEGDTGELFF. For the CDR3, the DNA is TGTGCCAGCAGTGAGGGAGACACCGGGGAGCTGTTTTTT.

The genes are TRBV30 and TRBJ1-5; D uncertain. The CDR3 runs to 14 residues. Per germline, CDR1 GTSNPN and CDR2 SVGIG (reference sequence). With 4 bases removed from V and 5 bases from J, the gap between germline ends came to 15 bases. In nucleotides, the CDR3 is TGTGCCTGGACCGAAACTTTGGGTGATCAGCCCCAGCATTTT. It encodes CAWTETLGDQPQHF.

The V and J genes are TRBV28 and TRBJ1-1, with 9 bases fitting TRBD1. Germline CDR1 MDHEN, CDR2 SYDVKM. The CDR3 runs to 15 residues. The junction had 7 bases not matched to a gene; V was cut back by 6 bases and J by 2 bases. CDR3 nucleotides: TGTGCCAGCAGGGAGGGGGGACAGGGTAACACTGAAGCTTTCTTT. Protein product: CASREGGQGNTEAFF.

The rearrangement joins TRBV2 to TRBJ1-5; D is uncertain. The CDR3 runs 13 residues. V dropped 4 bases and J dropped 4 bases, with 8 bases sitting between them. Germline V lookup: CDR1 SNHLY, CDR2 FYNNEI. The CDR3 loop is CASSGTANQPQHF. CDR3 sequence (DNA): TGTGCCAGCAGTGGGACTGCAAATCAGCCCCAGCATTTT.

V is TRBV7-2 and J is TRBJ1-5; TRBD1 might be the D (6 bases). The CDR3 has 15 residues. V was trimmed by 1 base and J by 4 bases, leaving 11 bases between them. CDR1 and CDR2 from the germline V gene are SGHTA and FQGNSA. The CDR3 nucleotides read TGTGCCAGCAGCTTAGAGGGGGGCTGGAATCAGCCCCAGCATTTT. Translated, it gives CASSLEGGWNQPQHF.

V usage is TRBV4-1 and J usage is TRBJ2-6; 10 bases are a match to TRBD1. Germline CDR1 is MGHRA and CDR2 is YSYEKL. The V segment lost 0 bases and the J segment 0 bases; nucleotides outside the gene matches: 2. CDR3 length: 18 residues. The CDR3 loop is CASSQERDRGSGANVLTF. CDR3 nucleotide sequence: TGCGCCAGCAGCCAAGAGCGGGACAGGGGCTCTGGGGCCAACGTCCTGACTTTC.

The V and J genes are TRBV28 and TRBJ2-1; 12 positions agree with TRBD2. CDR1 is MDHEN, CDR2 SYDVKM, per germline. The junction had 8 bases not matched to a gene; V was cut back by 8 bases and J by 6 bases. The CDR3 length is 15 residues. CDR3 protein: CASAETSGRLNEQFF. The CDR3 DNA reads TGTGCCAGCGCCGAGACTAGCGGGAGACTCAATGAGCAGTTCTTC.

The genes are TRBV19 and TRBJ2-1; 9 bases fit TRBD2. V was pared by 3 bases and J by 6 bases, with 6 bases of the junction left unmatched. Germline CDR1 is LNHDA and CDR2 is SQIVND (reference sequence). The CDR3 covers 15 residues. CDR3 coding DNA: TGTGCCAGTAGTATTGTAGCGGGAGCCTCCAATGAGCAGTTCTTC. This codes for CASSIVAGASNEQFF.